These T cell receptor beta chains were read from a single sample in a study of lymphopenia after photon versus proton radiotherapy. TCRdb's table, derived via immunoSEQ multiplex PCR, lists solely in-frame clones and lacks some. The data show about 7,300 clones, 85% to 95% seen once. The specimen comprised peripheral blood, sampled from a patient treated with photon-based radiotherapy. The receptors shown here come from a woman aged 50 to 60 with cholangiocarcinoma. CDR3s include the opening cysteine and the closing phenylalanine or tryptophan. The order of the fields is D gene, V gene, CDR3 protein. A D gene is named only where the DNA matches it firmly.

>TRBD2|TRBV11-3
CASSLVASGYNEQFF
>TRBD1|TRBV25-1
CASSERQGASYEQYF
>NA|TRBV7-2
CASSLLGETQYF
>NA|TRBV11-2
CASSLSSGANSPLHF
>TRBD2|TRBV7-2
CASSSGLAGRGFQDTQYF
>NA|TRBV6-1
CASSPILSGQPQHF
>NA|TRBV7-2
CASSSRGLGGTQYF
>TRBD2|TRBV5-1
CASSRGVSTDTQYF
>NA|TRBV10-3
CAISGRGKGDTEAFF
>NA|TRBV6-6
CASSYLGVGEQFF
>NA|TRBV14
CASSQDPTKTQYF
>NA|TRBV7-7
CASSPGTSYNEQFF
>NA|TRBV4-1
CASSHTRDTQYF
>NA|TRBV18
CASSPRGSGGENTEAFF
>NA|TRBV6-5
CASSYSRGFYGYTF
>NA|TRBV4-1
CASSQGVQAYEQYF
>NA|TRBV4-3
CASSQDRVGAPNSPLHF
>NA|TRBV7-5
CARSLLNSAGRWNGYTF
>NA|TRBV10-3
CAISGGITGGDGYTF
>TRBD2|TRBV19
CATTTGLAMNEQFF
>TRBD1|TRBV7-9
CASSSTGDYGYTF
>NA|TRBV28
CASNDGGSNYGYTF